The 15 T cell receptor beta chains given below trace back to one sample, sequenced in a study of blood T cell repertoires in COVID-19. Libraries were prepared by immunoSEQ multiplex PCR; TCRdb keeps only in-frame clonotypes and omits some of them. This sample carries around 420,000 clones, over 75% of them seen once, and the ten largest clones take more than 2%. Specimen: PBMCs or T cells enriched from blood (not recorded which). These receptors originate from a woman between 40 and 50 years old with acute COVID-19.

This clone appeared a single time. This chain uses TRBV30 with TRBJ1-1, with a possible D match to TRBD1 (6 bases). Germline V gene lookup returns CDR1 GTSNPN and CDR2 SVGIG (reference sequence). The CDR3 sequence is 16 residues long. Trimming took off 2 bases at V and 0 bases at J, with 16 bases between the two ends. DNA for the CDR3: TGTGCCTGGAGTCAGACAGGTACCTTCATGAACACTGAAGCTTTCTTT. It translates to CAWSQTGTFMNTEAFF.

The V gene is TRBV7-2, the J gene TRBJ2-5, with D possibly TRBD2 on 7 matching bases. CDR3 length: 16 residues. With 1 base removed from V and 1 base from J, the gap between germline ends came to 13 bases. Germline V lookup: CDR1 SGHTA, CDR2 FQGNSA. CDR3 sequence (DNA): TGTGCCAGCAGCTTAGTTAGGGGGGGACTCCAAGAGACCCAGTACTTC. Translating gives CASSLVRGGLQETQYF.

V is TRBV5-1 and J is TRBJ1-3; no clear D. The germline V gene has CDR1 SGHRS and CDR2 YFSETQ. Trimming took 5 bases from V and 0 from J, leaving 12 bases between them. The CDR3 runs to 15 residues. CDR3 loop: CASRPDWNSGNTIYF. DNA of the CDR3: TGCGCCAGCAGGCCGGACTGGAACTCTGGAAACACCATATATTTT.

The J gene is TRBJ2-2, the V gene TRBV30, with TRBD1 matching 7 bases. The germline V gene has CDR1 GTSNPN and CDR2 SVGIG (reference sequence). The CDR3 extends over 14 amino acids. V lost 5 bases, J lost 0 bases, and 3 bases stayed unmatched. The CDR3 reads CAWDRVTNTGELFF. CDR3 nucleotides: TGTGCCTGGGACAGGGTCACGAACACCGGGGAGCTGTTTTTT.

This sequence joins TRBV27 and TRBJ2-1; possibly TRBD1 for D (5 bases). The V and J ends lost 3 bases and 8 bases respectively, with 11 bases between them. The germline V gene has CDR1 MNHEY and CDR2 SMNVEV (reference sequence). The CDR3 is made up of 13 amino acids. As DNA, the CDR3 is TGTGCCAGCAGTTTGGGCAGGGTTGATGAGCAGTTCTTC. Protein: CASSLGRVDEQFF.

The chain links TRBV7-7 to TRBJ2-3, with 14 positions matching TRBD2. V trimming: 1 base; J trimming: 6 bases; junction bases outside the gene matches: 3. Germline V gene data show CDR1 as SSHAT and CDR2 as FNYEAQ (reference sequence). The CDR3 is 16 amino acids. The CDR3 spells CASSLGLAGGPDTQYF. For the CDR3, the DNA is TGTGCCAGCAGCTTAGGACTAGCGGGGGGGCCGGATACGCAGTATTTT.

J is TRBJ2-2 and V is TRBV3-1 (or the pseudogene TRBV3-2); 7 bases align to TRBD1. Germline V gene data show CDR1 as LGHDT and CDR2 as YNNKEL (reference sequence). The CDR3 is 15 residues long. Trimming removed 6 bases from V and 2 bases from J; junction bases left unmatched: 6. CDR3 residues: CASSRTGVNTGELFF. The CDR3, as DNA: TGTGCCAGCAGTCGGACAGGCGTAAACACCGGGGAGCTGTTTTTT.

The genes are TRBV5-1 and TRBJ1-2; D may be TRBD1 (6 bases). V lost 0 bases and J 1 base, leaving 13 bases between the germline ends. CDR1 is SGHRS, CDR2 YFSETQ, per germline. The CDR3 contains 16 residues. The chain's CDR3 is CASSLERGQNNYGYTF. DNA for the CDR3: TGCGCCAGCAGCTTGGAACGAGGACAGAATAACTATGGCTACACCTTC.

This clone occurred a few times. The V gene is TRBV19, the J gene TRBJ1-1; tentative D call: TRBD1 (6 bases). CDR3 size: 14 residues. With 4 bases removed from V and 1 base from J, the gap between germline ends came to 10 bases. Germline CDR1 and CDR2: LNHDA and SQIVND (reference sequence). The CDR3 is CASSTQGWNTEAFF. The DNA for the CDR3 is TGTGCCAGTAGTACCCAGGGGTGGAACACTGAAGCTTTCTTT.

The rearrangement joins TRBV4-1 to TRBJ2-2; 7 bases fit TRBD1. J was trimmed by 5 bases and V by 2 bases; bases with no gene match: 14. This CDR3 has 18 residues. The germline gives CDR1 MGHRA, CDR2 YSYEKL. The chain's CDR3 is CASSQRPGHQQGTGELFF. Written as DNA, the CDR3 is TGCGCCAGCAGCCAACGGCCGGGACACCAACAGGGGACCGGGGAGCTGTTTTTT.

This CDR3 is CASSLAGRAGNTIYF. CDR3 coding DNA: TGTGCCAGCAGCTTAGCTGGCAGGGCTGGAAACACCATATATTTT. V and J are TRBV7-9 and TRBJ1-3, with D maybe TRBD1 (5 bases). This CDR3 is built from 15 residues. Germline V gene sequence: CDR1 SEHNR, CDR2 FQNEAQ (reference sequence). Trimming took off 0 bases at V and 2 bases at J, with 8 bases between the two ends.

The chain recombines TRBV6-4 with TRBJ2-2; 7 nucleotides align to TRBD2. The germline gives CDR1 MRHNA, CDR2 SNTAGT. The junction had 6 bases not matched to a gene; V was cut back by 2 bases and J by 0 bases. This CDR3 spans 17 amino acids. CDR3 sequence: CASSDVFRGANTGELFF. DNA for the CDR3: TGTGCCAGCAGTGACGTCTTCCGGGGGGCGAACACCGGGGAGCTGTTTTTT.

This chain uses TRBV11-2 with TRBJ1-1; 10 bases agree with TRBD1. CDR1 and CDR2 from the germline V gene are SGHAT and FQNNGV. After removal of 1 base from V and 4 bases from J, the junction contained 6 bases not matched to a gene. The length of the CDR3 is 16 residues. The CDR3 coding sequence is TGTGCCAGCAGCTTAGGTCTGACAGGGGGCGGCACTGAAGCTTTCTTT. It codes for CASSLGLTGGGTEAFF. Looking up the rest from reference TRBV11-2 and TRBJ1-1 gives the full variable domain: EAGVAQSPRYKIIEKRQSVAFWCNPISGHATLYWYQQILGQGPKLLIQFQNNGVVDDSQLPKDRFSAERLKGVDSTLKIQPAKLEDSAVYLCASSLGLTGGGTEAFFGQGTRLTVV.

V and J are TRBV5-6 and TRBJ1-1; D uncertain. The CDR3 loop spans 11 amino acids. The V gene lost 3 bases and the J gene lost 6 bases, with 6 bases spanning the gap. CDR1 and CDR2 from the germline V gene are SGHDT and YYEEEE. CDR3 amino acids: CASSYSAEAFF. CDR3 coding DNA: TGTGCCAGCAGCTACTCTGCTGAAGCTTTCTTT.

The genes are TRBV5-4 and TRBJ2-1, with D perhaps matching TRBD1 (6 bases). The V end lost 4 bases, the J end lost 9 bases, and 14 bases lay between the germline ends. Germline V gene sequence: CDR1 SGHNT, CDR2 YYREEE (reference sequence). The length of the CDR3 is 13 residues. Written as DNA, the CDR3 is TGTGCCAGCAGCCCGGACCAGGGGCGTGAGCAGTTCTTC. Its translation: CASSPDQGREQFF.